Listed below are T cell receptor beta chains from one sample, sequenced in a study of blood T cell repertoires in COVID-19. The data were produced by immunoSEQ multiplex PCR, yet TCRdb's version contains in-frame clones alone and is incomplete. The top ten clones hold around 6.4% of a sample with 250,000 or so clones, approximately 86% of them seen once. The sequenced sample consisted of peripheral blood. These receptors all stem from a woman in her fifties or sixties with active or convalescent COVID-19. CDR3s include the opening cysteine and the closing phenylalanine or tryptophan. The order of the fields is J gene, CDR3 length, V gene, D gene, clone size, CDR3 DNA, CDR3 protein. A D gene is named only where the DNA matches it firmly. Size is omitted from some rows. Given values are once, few, many or a class for expanded clones.

TRBJ2-3 14 TRBV19 TRBD1 once TGTGCCAGTAGCCAGGACAGGGACTTGAATACGCAGTATTTT CASSQDRDLNTQYF
TRBJ2-5 17 TRBV12-5 NA NA TGTGCTAGTGGCGGCGCCTCTTCCCTCACGGAGTTAGAGACCCAGTACTTC CASGGASSLTELETQYF
TRBJ2-3 17 TRBV13 NA NA TGTGCCAGCAGCTTATGGGGCAGGGTCACGGACACAGATACGCAGTATTTT CASSLWGRVTDTDTQYF
TRBJ2-5 18 TRBV27 TRBD2 once TGTGCCAGCAGTTCCCCAGGGTGGGCGGGGGGCGTCCAAGAGACCCAGTACTTC CASSSPGWAGGVQETQYF
TRBJ1-5 14 TRBV19 NA NA TGTGCCAGCGGACCGAGGGCGGCCAATCAGCCCCAGCATTTT CASGPRAANQPQHF
TRBJ1-2 17 TRBV5-6 NA NA TGTGCCAGCAGCTTGATTCTTCATAGGGGCAAAGGCTATGGCTACACCTTC CASSLILHRGKGYGYTF
TRBJ2-5 13 TRBV7-6 NA NA TGTGCCAGCAGCACAGGGAACCAAGAGACCCAGTACTTC CASSTGNQETQYF
TRBJ2-3 16 TRBV5-1 TRBD2 NA TGCGCCAGCAGCTTGTGGGTAGCGGGGGGCACAGATACGCAGTATTTT CASSLWVAGGTDTQYF
TRBJ2-3 17 TRBV7-2 TRBD2 NA TGTGCCAGCAGGCTGACTAGCGGGAGCCTCTCGGGTGATACGCAGTATTTT CASRLTSGSLSGDTQYF
TRBJ2-5 15 TRBV2 TRBD2 NA TGTGCCAGCCAACTAGCGGGGAAGTACCAAGAGACCCAGTACTTC CASQLAGKYQETQYF